These 8 T cell receptor beta chains originate from one sample sequenced in a study of shared T cell receptors in the human thymus. Profiled with immunoSEQ multiplex PCR; TCRdb holds only in-frame clones, not every one. There are 55,000 to 75,000 clones in the sample; 90% to 95% occur only once, and around 0.033% lies in the top ten. The sequencing sample was made of thymocytes. The receptors come from a human donor.

The rearrangement joins TRBV19 to TRBJ2-2, with a weak D call TRBD1 (6 bases). Germline V gene sequence: CDR1 LNHDA, CDR2 SQIVND (reference sequence). CDR3 length: 16 amino acids. Trimming took 7 bases from V and 0 from J, leaving 15 bases between them. The CDR3: CASMVRGTANTGELFF. The CDR3 nucleotides are TGTGCCAGTATGGTCAGGGGCACCGCGAACACCGGGGAGCTGTTTTTT.

This clone has only one observation. The chain employs TRBV7-2 and TRBJ2-1; TRBD1 is a possible D gene (5 bases). V shed 1 base and J shed 14 bases, with 9 bases lying between them. This CDR3 spans 11 amino acids. Germline V gene data show CDR1 as SGHTA and CDR2 as FQGNSA. The CDR3 coding sequence is TGTGCCAGCAGCTTAGGCAGGGCGGAGTTCTTC. As protein: CASSLGRAEFF. Supplemented by reference TRBV7-2 and TRBJ2-1, the full variable domain reads GAGVSQSPSNKVTEKGKDVELRCDPISGHTALYWYRQSLGQGLEFLIYFQGNSAPDKSGLPSDRFSAERTGGSVSTLTIQRTQQEDSAVYLCASSLGRAEFFGPGTRLTVL.

The rearrangement uses TRBV2 and TRBJ1-3; D is undetermined. V was trimmed by 3 bases and J by 0 bases, leaving 18 bases between them. Looked up from germline, CDR1 is SNHLY and CDR2 is FYNNEI. The CDR3 loop spans 18 amino acids. The CDR3 here is CASSEYFQARPSGNTIYF. The DNA for the CDR3 is TGTGCCAGCAGTGAGTATTTCCAGGCCAGGCCCTCTGGAAACACCATATATTTT.

CDR3 loop: CASSQEFPQDTGPPEGCGYTF. Here the CDR3 DNA reads TGCGCCAGCAGCCAAGAATTCCCTCAAGATACGGGACCCCCGGAGGGTTGTGGCTACACCTTC. This sequence joins TRBV4-3 and TRBJ1-2; tentative D call: TRBD1 (5 bases). The V end lost 0 bases, the J end lost 7 bases, and 33 bases lay between the germline ends. There are 21 residues in the CDR3. CDR1 and CDR2 from the germline V gene are LGHNA and YSLEER.

This sequence joins TRBV19 and TRBJ2-7; perhaps TRBD1 as D (6 bases). CDR1 and CDR2 (germline): LNHDA, SQIVND (reference sequence). CDR3 length: 15 amino acids. Trimming shortened V by 4 bases and J by 0 bases, and 13 bases separated the two germline ends. CDR3 in DNA: TGTGCCAGTAGTAGTATAGGGGGAGACTCCTACGAGCAGTACTTC. It codes for CASSSIGGDSYEQYF.

The chain recombines TRBV4-3 with TRBJ2-4, with 7 bases identical to TRBD2. V lost 0 bases to trimming and J lost 0 bases; unmatched junction nucleotides: 11. CDR1 and CDR2 (germline): LGHNA, YSLEER. The CDR3 extends over 19 amino acids. CDR3 nucleotide sequence: TGCGCCAGCAGCCAAGATATATGGGAGGGATTAAGAGCCAAAAACATTCAGTACTTC. This gives the protein CASSQDIWEGLRAKNIQYF.

The rearrangement links TRBV12-5 to TRBJ2-7; D gene ambiguous. V lost 4 bases and J lost 5, with 18 bases in between. Germline values: CDR1 LGHNT, CDR2 FRNRAP. CDR3 length equals 15 residues. This CDR3 reads CASGSLGYEAHEQYF. CDR3 bases: TGTGCTAGTGGTTCATTAGGGTATGAAGCCCACGAGCAGTACTTC.

The rearrangement joins TRBV9 to TRBJ2-3, with a weak D call TRBD1 (6 bases). This CDR3 is 14 amino acids long. Per the germline V gene, CDR1 is SGDLS and CDR2 is YYNGEE. The V end lost 1 base, the J end lost 8 bases, and 14 bases lay between the germline ends. This CDR3 reads CASSVSGGRGTQYF. The DNA of the CDR3 is TGTGCCAGCAGCGTAAGTGGGGGCAGGGGTACGCAGTATTTT.